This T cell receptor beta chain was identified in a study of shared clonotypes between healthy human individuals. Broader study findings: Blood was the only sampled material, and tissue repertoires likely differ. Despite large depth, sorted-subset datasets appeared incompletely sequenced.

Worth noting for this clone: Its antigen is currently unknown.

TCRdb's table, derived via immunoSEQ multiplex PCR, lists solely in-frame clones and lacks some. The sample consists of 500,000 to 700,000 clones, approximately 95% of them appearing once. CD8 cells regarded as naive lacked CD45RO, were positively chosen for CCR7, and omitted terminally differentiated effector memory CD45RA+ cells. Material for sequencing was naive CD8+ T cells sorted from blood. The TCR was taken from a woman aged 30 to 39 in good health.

The CDR3 region is CSADADLEQYF. CDR3 DNA sequence: TGCAGTGCCGATGCGGATCTCGAGCAGTACTTC. The chain links TRBV20-1 to TRBJ2-5; D unclear. The end of the DNA aligns better with TRBJ2-7, so the J call may be wrong. The CDR3 consists of 11 residues. CDR1 is DFQATT and CDR2 is SNEGSKA in the germline V gene (reference sequence).